Listed below are T cell receptor beta chains from one sample, sequenced in a study of CD8 T cells in ankylosing spondylitis. TCRdb used MiXCR to reprocess the 5' RACE reads, holding one entry per CDR3 protein. The sample has about 160,000 distinct CDR3 sequences; around 16% are singletons. Source material: blood, either unsorted or a sorted T cell fraction (not recorded which). These receptors were collected from a male donor with ankylosing spondylitis or in good health (not recorded which). Both conserved end residues are part of each CDR3. A D gene is named only where the DNA matches it firmly. Clone size is not always given. Where it is, it says once, few, many or a class for expanded clones.

>TRBV5-1|-|TRBJ2-3|many
CASSQRTDTQYF
TGCGCCAGCAGCCAACGCACAGATACGCAGTATTTT
>TRBV7-3|-|TRBJ2-5|-
CASSPGMKETQYF
TGTGCCAGCAGCCCCGGGATGAAGGAGACCCAGTACTTC
>TRBV27|TRBD1|TRBJ1-1|-
CASSLSGTGGGYTEAFF
TGTGCCAGCAGTTTATCCGGGACAGGGGGCGGGTACACTGAAGCTTTCTTT
>TRBV6-1|TRBD2|TRBJ2-1|few
CASSEKLAGLGEQFF
TGTGCCAGCAGTGAAAAACTAGCGGGATTGGGTGAGCAGTTCTTC
>TRBV20-1|-|TRBJ1-4|many
CSAGRPEKLFF
TGCAGTGCCGGCCGGCCCGAAAAACTGTTTTTT
>TRBV6-2/TRBV6-3|-|TRBJ1-1|many
CASSFGPPGVNTEAFF
TGTGCCAGCAGTTTCGGACCCCCCGGGGTGAACACTGAAGCTTTCTTT
>TRBV20-1|-|TRBJ1-6|few
CSAGGTAGNNSPLHF
TGCAGTGCTGGGGGGACCGCGGGAAATAATTCACCCCTCCACTTT
>TRBV5-1|-|TRBJ1-1|many
CASSLYRSNTEAFF
TGCGCCAGCAGCTTGTACAGGTCGAACACTGAAGCTTTCTTT
>TRBV20-1|-|TRBJ1-6|-
CSARGRVWHSPLHF
TGCAGTGCTAGAGGACGGGTGTGGCATTCACCCCTCCACTTT
>TRBV7-9|-|TRBJ1-2|many
CASSLTSGTYGYTF
TGTGCCAGCAGCTTGACGAGCGGAACCTATGGCTACACCTTC
>TRBV5-1|-|TRBJ2-1|-
CASSSEDRSEGNEQFF
TGCGCCAGCAGCTCTGAGGACAGGTCGGAGGGCAATGAGCAGTTCTTC
>TRBV6-4|TRBD2|TRBJ2-1|once
CARQGLAGPNEQFF
TGTGCCAGACAGGGACTAGCGGGCCCCAATGAGCAGTTCTTC
>TRBV20-1|-|TRBJ2-4|many
CSARAGIGKNIQYF
TGCAGTGCTAGGGCGGGAATCGGCAAAAACATTCAGTACTTC
>TRBV28|-|TRBJ2-5|-
CASSFEFQETQYF
TGTGCCAGCAGTTTTGAGTTTCAAGAGACCCAGTACTTC
>TRBV25-1|TRBD2|TRBJ2-1|-
CASRSSGSWNEQFF
TGTGCCAGCAGGTCTAGCGGGAGTTGGAATGAGCAGTTCTTC
>TRBV6-1|-|TRBJ2-1|-
CASSEKTLSYNEQFF
TGTGCCAGCAGTGAAAAGACCCTCTCCTACAATGAGCAGTTCTTC
>TRBV29-1|-|TRBJ2-7|many
CSVEDGPREQYF
TGCAGCGTTGAAGATGGCCCCCGGGAGCAGTACTTC
>TRBV27|-|TRBJ2-1|many
CASSLGGNEQFF
TGTGCCAGCAGTTTAGGGGGGAATGAGCAGTTCTTC
>TRBV5-1|-|TRBJ1-4|many
CASSLGQRGEKLFF
TGCGCCAGCAGCTTGGGACAGAGAGGTGAAAAACTGTTTTTT
>TRBV30|TRBD1|TRBJ2-7|-
CSTSRDRGREQYF
TGTTCGACCAGCCGGGACAGGGGGAGGGAGCAGTACTTC
>TRBV5-1|-|TRBJ2-1|many
CASSLLVPGGSYNEQFF
TGCGCCAGCAGCTTGCTGGTCCCAGGGGGGTCCTACAATGAGCAGTTCTTC
>TRBV20-1|TRBD2|TRBJ2-7|many
CSAPSPAGGAYEQYF
TGCAGTGCTCCCTCGCCGGCCGGGGGGGCCTACGAGCAGTACTTC
>TRBV29-1|-|TRBJ2-5|-
CSVSPEPGQETQYF
TGCAGCGTGAGCCCGGAGCCAGGCCAAGAGACCCAGTACTTC
>TRBV4-1|-|TRBJ1-1|many
CASSPPAMGDGTEAFF
TGCGCCAGCAGCCCTCCAGCAATGGGGGATGGCACTGAAGCTTTCTTT
>TRBV24-1|-|TRBJ2-1|few
CATGSYNEQFF
TGTGCCACCGGCTCCTACAATGAGCAGTTCTTC
>TRBV5-1|-|TRBJ1-1|many
CASSTRDGNTEAFF
TGCGCCAGCAGTACCCGGGACGGGAACACTGAAGCTTTCTTT
>TRBV3-1|-|TRBJ1-4|many
CASSQTATNEKLFF
TGTGCCAGCAGCCAAACAGCAACTAATGAAAAACTGTTTTTT
>TRBV18|-|TRBJ1-1|-
CASSPKEQGELGTEAFF
TGTGCCAGCTCACCAAAGGAACAGGGTGAGCTCGGGACTGAAGCTTTCTTT
>TRBV4-1|TRBD2|TRBJ2-1|many
CASSQEMGLAGGDEQFF
TGCGCCAGCAGCCAAGAGATGGGGCTAGCGGGAGGAGATGAGCAGTTCTTC
>TRBV20-1|-|TRBJ2-2|many
CSARDLRRAGNTGELFF
TGCAGTGCTAGAGATTTGAGGAGGGCCGGGAACACCGGGGAGCTGTTTTTT
>TRBV3-1|TRBD2|TRBJ2-1|-
CASSLSGKQGEQFF
TGTGCCAGCAGCCTTAGCGGGAAGCAGGGTGAGCAGTTCTTC